This T cell receptor beta chain was identified during a study of chemoradiotherapy in HPV16-positive cancers. Overall study: Candidate HPV-specific clones and shared TCR motifs came from two HPV16-positive patients.

Germline values: CDR1 SGDLS, CDR2 YYNGEE. CDR3 length: 18 residues. Trimming stripped 0 bases from V and 4 bases from J, with 22 bases between. As regards this clone: What it binds is unknown.

Libraries were prepared by immunoSEQ multiplex PCR; TCRdb keeps only in-frame clonotypes and omits some of them. Among about 12,000 clones listed, more than 75% were seen once. Samples were taken several times over chemoradiotherapy. Study results and limitations: Only a couple of HPV16-positive patients supplied the functional HPV-specificity definition. For HPV16-positive patients, expanding HPV-responsive T cells associated with longer recurrence-free survival.

The receptor comes from a human donor with HPV-associated anogenital cancer. Sampling was done from a patient who underwent chemoradiotherapy. The J gene is TRBJ1-2, the V gene TRBV9; D possibly corresponds to TRBD1 (6 bases). The CDR3 bases are TGTGCCAGCAGCGTAGGTTTGAGCGGCGGGGGCCTGGGCTATGGCTACACCTTC. Its translation is CASSVGLSGGGLGYGYTF. The full variable domain, in which reference TRBV9 and TRBJ1-2 provide the parts outside the CDR3, is DSGVTQTPKHLITATGQRVTLRCSPRSGDLSVYWYQQSLDQGLQFLIQYYNGEERAKGNILERFSAQQFPDLHSELNLSSLELGDSALYFCASSVGLSGGGLGYGYTFGSGTRLTVV.